Listed below are T cell receptor beta chains from one sample, sequenced in a study of blood T cell repertoires in COVID-19. The assay was immunoSEQ multiplex PCR, and TCRdb's table has in-frame clones only and misses some. The sample shows 300,000 to 400,000 clones, approximately 87% of them seen only once. The sequenced material came from peripheral blood. All receptors derive from a woman in her 30s with COVID-19, enrolled during active disease. CDR3s include the opening cysteine and the closing phenylalanine or tryptophan. Each record gives: J gene, V gene, clone size, D gene, CDR3 protein, CDR3 DNA. The D gene is left open where the match is weak. Size tells how often a clone was seen (once, few, many) or the class of an expanded clone, and some rows leave it out.

J: TRBJ2-7
V: TRBV5-6
size: NA
D: NA
CDR3: CASSLWDTSYEQYF
DNA: TGTGCCAGCAGCTTGTGGGACACCTCCTACGAGCAGTACTTC

J: TRBJ2-7
V: TRBV19
size: NA
D: TRBD1
CDR3: CASSTRQGPYEQYF
DNA: TGTGCCAGTAGTACTAGACAGGGCCCCTACGAGCAGTACTTC

J: TRBJ2-2
V: TRBV5-8
size: NA
D: NA
CDR3: CASSLIRVINTGELFF
DNA: TGTGCCAGCAGCCTCATACGGGTAATCAACACCGGGGAGCTGTTTTTT

J: TRBJ1-1
V: TRBV12-5
size: NA
D: TRBD1
CDR3: CASGLAQGEVSTEAFF
DNA: TGTGCTAGTGGTTTGGCGCAGGGGGAAGTTAGCACTGAAGCTTTCTTT

J: TRBJ1-1
V: TRBV30
size: NA
D: NA
CDR3: CAWSPISYGEAFF
DNA: TGTGCCTGGAGTCCGATATCTTACGGGGAAGCTTTCTTT

J: TRBJ1-1
V: TRBV12-3/TRBV12-4
size: NA
D: NA
CDR3: CASSTTGNTEAFF
DNA: TGTGCCAGCAGTACGACTGGTAATACTGAAGCTTTCTTT

J: TRBJ2-3
V: TRBV9
size: once
D: NA
CDR3: CASSVSHTDTQYF
DNA: TGTGCCAGCAGCGTATCCCACACAGATACGCAGTATTTT

J: TRBJ1-1
V: TRBV29-1
size: few
D: NA
CDR3: CSVPGHGDTEAFF
DNA: TGCAGCGTCCCGGGACACGGGGACACTGAAGCTTTCTTT

J: TRBJ1-2
V: TRBV12-3/TRBV12-4
size: NA
D: NA
CDR3: CASSRLSDGYTF
DNA: TGTGCCAGCAGCCGTTTATCGGATGGCTACACCTTC

J: TRBJ2-2
V: TRBV7-2
size: NA
D: TRBD2
CDR3: CASSLVASGKAGELFF
DNA: TGTGCCAGCAGCTTAGTTGCTAGCGGGAAAGCCGGGGAGCTGTTTTTT

J: TRBJ1-3
V: TRBV25-1
size: NA
D: NA
CDR3: CASSDLAESGNTIYF
DNA: TGTGCCAGCAGTGACCTCGCCGAGTCCGGAAACACCATATATTTT

J: TRBJ1-1
V: TRBV5-1
size: once
D: NA
CDR3: CASSSGNVQGNTEAFF
DNA: TGCGCCAGCAGCTCGGGAAATGTACAGGGGAACACTGAAGCTTTCTTT

J: TRBJ1-2
V: TRBV30
size: NA
D: TRBD1
CDR3: CAWSVGQGAGGYTF
DNA: TGTGCCTGGAGTGTAGGGCAGGGGGCCGGTGGCTACACCTTC

J: TRBJ1-2
V: TRBV3-1/TRBV3-2
size: NA
D: TRBD1
CDR3: CASSTQRDRGRYYGYTF
DNA: TGTGCCAGCAGCACCCAGCGCGACAGGGGGCGATACTATGGCTACACCTTC

J: TRBJ1-2
V: TRBV28
size: NA
D: NA
CDR3: CASSLVGLGGANYGYTF
DNA: TGTGCCAGCAGTTTAGTTGGGCTAGGGGGAGCTAACTATGGCTACACCTTC

J: TRBJ1-4
V: TRBV28
size: NA
D: NA
CDR3: CASTLPGEKLFF
DNA: TGTGCCAGCACCCTCCCCGGGGAAAAACTGTTTTTT

J: TRBJ1-1
V: TRBV5-4
size: NA
D: NA
CDR3: CASTPPSDTEAFF
DNA: TGTGCCAGCACACCGCCTTCAGACACTGAAGCTTTCTTT

J: TRBJ1-1
V: TRBV25-1
size: NA
D: TRBD1
CDR3: CASSEITGDLNTEAFF
DNA: TGTGCCAGCAGTGAGATTACAGGGGACCTGAACACTGAAGCTTTCTTT

J: TRBJ2-1
V: TRBV11-2
size: NA
D: NA
CDR3: CASMLALNNEQFF
DNA: TGTGCCAGCATGTTAGCACTCAACAATGAGCAGTTCTTC

J: TRBJ1-2
V: TRBV18
size: NA
D: NA
CDR3: CASSPRGTLGGYTF
DNA: TGTGCCAGCTCACCGAGGGGGACGCTCGGTGGCTACACCTTC

J: TRBJ2-2
V: TRBV2
size: many
D: NA
CDR3: CASMRRGTNTGELFF
DNA: TGTGCCAGCATGCGACGGGGGACGAACACCGGGGAGCTGTTTTTT

J: TRBJ2-7
V: TRBV4-1
size: NA
D: TRBD2
CDR3: CASSHPTSGSSYEQYF
DNA: TGCGCCAGCAGCCATCCCACTAGCGGGAGCTCCTACGAGCAGTACTTC

J: TRBJ2-7
V: TRBV7-8
size: many
D: TRBD2
CDR3: CASSLVGTSGAQYF
DNA: TGTGCCAGCAGCTTAGTAGGGACTAGCGGGGCTCAGTACTTC

J: TRBJ1-1
V: TRBV10-3
size: NA
D: NA
CDR3: CAISESGAGRHTEAFF
DNA: TGTGCCATCAGTGAGTCAGGGGCAGGGCGTCACACTGAAGCTTTCTTT

J: TRBJ2-3
V: TRBV5-4
size: NA
D: TRBD2
CDR3: CASSLGLLAGVDTQYF
DNA: TGTGCCAGCAGCTTGGGACTTCTAGCGGGAGTAGATACGCAGTATTTT

J: TRBJ2-2
V: TRBV10-3
size: NA
D: NA
CDR3: CAISHPGSTGELFF
DNA: TGTGCCATCAGCCATCCGGGGTCCACCGGGGAGCTGTTTTTT

J: TRBJ2-7
V: TRBV27
size: NA
D: NA
CDR3: CASSLLGGYEQYF
DNA: TGTGCCAGCAGTTTATTGGGGGGCTACGAGCAGTACTTC

J: TRBJ2-7
V: TRBV9
size: NA
D: TRBD1
CDR3: CASSAGSGGYEQYF
DNA: TGTGCCAGCAGCGCCGGGTCAGGGGGCTACGAGCAGTACTTC

J: TRBJ1-1
V: TRBV14
size: NA
D: NA
CDR3: CASTPTTGPINTEAFF
DNA: TGTGCCAGCACCCCCACCACAGGGCCGATAAACACTGAAGCTTTCTTT

J: TRBJ2-1
V: TRBV9
size: NA
D: NA
CDR3: CASSVAWLGGGSDNEQFF
DNA: TGTGCCAGCAGCGTGGCTTGGTTAGGGGGGGGATCGGACAATGAGCAGTTCTTC

J: TRBJ1-3
V: TRBV19
size: once
D: NA
CDR3: CASSKGVGSYSGNTIYF
DNA: TGTGCCAGTAGTAAAGGGGTCGGGTCCTACTCTGGAAACACCATATATTTT

J: TRBJ1-2
V: TRBV27
size: NA
D: NA
CDR3: CASSLGGPSYGYTF
DNA: TGTGCCAGCAGTTTGGGCGGGCCATCCTATGGCTACACCTTC

J: TRBJ2-1
V: TRBV19
size: NA
D: TRBD2
CDR3: CASSGRGYNEQFF
DNA: TGTGCCAGTAGTGGGCGGGGGTACAATGAGCAGTTCTTC

J: TRBJ2-7
V: TRBV28
size: NA
D: TRBD2
CDR3: CASSLSVGSSGTVEQYF
DNA: TGTGCCAGCAGTTTATCGGTAGGGTCTAGCGGGACTGTCGAGCAGTACTTC

J: TRBJ1-1
V: TRBV18
size: NA
D: NA
CDR3: CASSPNNLNTEAFF
DNA: TGTGCCAGCTCACCCAACAACCTGAACACTGAAGCTTTCTTT

J: TRBJ2-7
V: TRBV11-2
size: NA
D: TRBD2
CDR3: CASSLAATSGSYEQYF
DNA: TGTGCCAGCAGCTTAGCGGCGACTAGCGGGTCCTACGAGCAGTACTTC

J: TRBJ1-6
V: TRBV7-9
size: NA
D: NA
CDR3: CASSTGPSSYNSPLHF
DNA: TGTGCCAGCAGCACAGGGCCTAGCTCCTATAATTCACCCCTCCACTTT

J: TRBJ1-3
V: TRBV5-1
size: NA
D: NA
CDR3: CASSFIGQGSSGNTIYF
DNA: TGCGCCAGCAGCTTTATTGGCCAGGGTTCCTCTGGAAACACCATATATTTT

J: TRBJ1-5
V: TRBV5-1
size: NA
D: NA
CDR3: CASRPGADNQPQHF
DNA: TGCGCCAGCAGACCAGGGGCGGACAATCAGCCCCAGCATTTT

J: TRBJ1-5
V: TRBV15
size: once
D: TRBD1
CDR3: CATSRWTGGDQPQHF
DNA: TGTGCCACCAGCAGATGGACAGGGGGCGATCAGCCCCAGCATTTT

J: TRBJ2-4
V: TRBV30
size: NA
D: TRBD2
CDR3: CAFIPGTSGRGTIQYF
DNA: TGTGCCTTTATCCCCGGGACTAGCGGACGTGGTACGATTCAGTACTTC

J: TRBJ1-1
V: TRBV7-8
size: NA
D: NA
CDR3: CASSLRAQMNTEAFF
DNA: TGTGCCAGCAGCCTGAGGGCACAGATGAACACTGAAGCTTTCTTT

J: TRBJ1-1
V: TRBV29-1
size: NA
D: NA
CDR3: CSVDQVIAFF
DNA: TGCAGCGTTGATCAGGTAATAGCTTTCTTT

J: TRBJ1-2
V: TRBV27
size: NA
D: NA
CDR3: CASSSLRNGYTF
DNA: TGTGCCAGCAGTTCTTTGAGGAATGGCTACACCTTC

J: TRBJ2-1
V: TRBV28
size: few
D: NA
CDR3: CASSIAYNEQFF
DNA: TGTGCCAGCAGTATAGCTTATAATGAGCAGTTCTTC

J: TRBJ2-1
V: TRBV5-1
size: NA
D: NA
CDR3: CASSLGTGTGNEQFF
DNA: TGCGCCAGCAGCTTGGGGACGGGAACCGGAAATGAGCAGTTCTTC

J: TRBJ2-1
V: TRBV5-1
size: NA
D: TRBD2
CDR3: CASSFVAGGYDEQFF
DNA: TGCGCCAGCAGCTTTGTAGCGGGAGGGTACGATGAGCAGTTCTTC

J: TRBJ1-1
V: TRBV11-2
size: NA
D: NA
CDR3: CASLKQGNTEAFF
DNA: TGTGCCAGCCTAAAACAGGGGAACACTGAAGCTTTCTTT

J: TRBJ2-7
V: TRBV15
size: NA
D: TRBD2
CDR3: CATSRQTSRIYEQYF
DNA: TGTGCCACCAGCAGACAGACTAGCAGGATCTACGAGCAGTACTTC

J: TRBJ2-7
V: TRBV7-6
size: NA
D: NA
CDR3: CASSLVQGREQYF
DNA: TGTGCCAGCAGCTTAGTGCAGGGTCGGGAGCAGTACTTC

J: TRBJ2-7
V: TRBV4-1
size: NA
D: TRBD2
CDR3: CASSQDRTSGSYEQYF
DNA: TGCGCCAGCAGCCAAGATAGGACTAGCGGGTCCTACGAGCAGTACTTC

J: TRBJ1-4
V: TRBV30
size: NA
D: NA
CDR3: CAWNPGQRYEKLFF
DNA: TGTGCCTGGAACCCTGGACAAAGATATGAAAAACTGTTTTTT